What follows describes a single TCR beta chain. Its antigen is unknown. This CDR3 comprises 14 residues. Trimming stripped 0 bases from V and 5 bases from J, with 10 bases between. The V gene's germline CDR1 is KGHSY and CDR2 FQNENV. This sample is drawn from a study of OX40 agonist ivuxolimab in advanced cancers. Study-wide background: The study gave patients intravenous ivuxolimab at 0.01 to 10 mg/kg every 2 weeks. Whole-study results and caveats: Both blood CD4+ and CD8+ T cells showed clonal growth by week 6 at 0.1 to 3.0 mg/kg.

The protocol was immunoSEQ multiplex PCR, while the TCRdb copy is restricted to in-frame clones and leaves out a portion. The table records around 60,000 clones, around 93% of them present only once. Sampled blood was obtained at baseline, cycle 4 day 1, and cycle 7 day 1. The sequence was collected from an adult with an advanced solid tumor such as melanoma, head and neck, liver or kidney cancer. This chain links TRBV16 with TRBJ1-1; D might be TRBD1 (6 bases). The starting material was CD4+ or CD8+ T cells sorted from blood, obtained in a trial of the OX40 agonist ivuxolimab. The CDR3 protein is CASSQSRGVTEAFF. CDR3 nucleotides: TGTGCCAGCAGCCAATCTAGGGGGGTAACTGAAGCTTTCTTT.